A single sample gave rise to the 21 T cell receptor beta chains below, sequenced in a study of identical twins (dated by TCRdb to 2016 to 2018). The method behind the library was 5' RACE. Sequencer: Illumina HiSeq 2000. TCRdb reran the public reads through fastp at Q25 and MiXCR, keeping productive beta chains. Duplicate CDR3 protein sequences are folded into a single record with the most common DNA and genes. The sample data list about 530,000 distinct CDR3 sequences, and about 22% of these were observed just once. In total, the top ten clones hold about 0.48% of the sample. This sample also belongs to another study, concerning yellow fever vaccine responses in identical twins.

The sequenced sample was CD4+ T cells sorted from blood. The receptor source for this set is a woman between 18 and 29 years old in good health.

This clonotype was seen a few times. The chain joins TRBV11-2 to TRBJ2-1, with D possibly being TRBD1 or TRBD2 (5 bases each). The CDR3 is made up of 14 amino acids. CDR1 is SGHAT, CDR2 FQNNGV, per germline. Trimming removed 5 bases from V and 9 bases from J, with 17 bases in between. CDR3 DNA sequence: TGTGCCAGCAGCCCGACCAAGGCAGGGAGTGAGCAGTTCTTC. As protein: CASSPTKAGSEQFF.

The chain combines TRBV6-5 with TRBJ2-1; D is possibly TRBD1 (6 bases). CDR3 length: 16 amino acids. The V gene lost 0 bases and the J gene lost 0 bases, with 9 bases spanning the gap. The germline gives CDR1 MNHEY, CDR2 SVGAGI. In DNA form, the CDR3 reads TGTGCCAGCAGTTACTCACCGGACAGCTCCTACAATGAGCAGTTCTTC. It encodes CASSYSPDSSYNEQFF.

CDR3 residues: CSPSSGNGNEQFF. CDR3 DNA: TGCAGTCCGTCTAGCGGAAACGGGAATGAGCAGTTCTTC. This chain uses TRBV20-1 with TRBJ2-1, with 7 bases fitting TRBD2. CDR3 length equals 13 residues. V lost 8 bases and J lost 7; bases outside the gene matches: 11. Germline V lookup: CDR1 DFQATT, CDR2 SNEGSKA (reference sequence).

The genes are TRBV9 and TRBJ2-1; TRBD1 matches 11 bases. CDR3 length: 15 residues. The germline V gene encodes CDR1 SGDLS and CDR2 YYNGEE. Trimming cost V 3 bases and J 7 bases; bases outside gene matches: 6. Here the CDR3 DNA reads TGTGCCAGCAGCGACCGGACAGGGGGCCCAAATGAGCAGTTCTTC. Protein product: CASSDRTGGPNEQFF. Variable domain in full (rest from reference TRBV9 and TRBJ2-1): DSGVTQTPKHLITATGQRVTLRCSPRSGDLSVYWYQQSLDQGLQFLIQYYNGEERAKGNILERFSAQQFPDLHSELNLSSLELGDSALYFCASSDRTGGPNEQFFGPGTRLTVL.

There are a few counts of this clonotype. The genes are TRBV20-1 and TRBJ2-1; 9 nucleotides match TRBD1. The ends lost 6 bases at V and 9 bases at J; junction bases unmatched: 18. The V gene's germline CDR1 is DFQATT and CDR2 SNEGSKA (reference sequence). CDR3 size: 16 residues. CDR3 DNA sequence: TGCAGTGCCCCGGGACAGGGATTTCGGGGTGTTTCTGAGCAGTTCTTC. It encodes CSAPGQGFRGVSEQFF.

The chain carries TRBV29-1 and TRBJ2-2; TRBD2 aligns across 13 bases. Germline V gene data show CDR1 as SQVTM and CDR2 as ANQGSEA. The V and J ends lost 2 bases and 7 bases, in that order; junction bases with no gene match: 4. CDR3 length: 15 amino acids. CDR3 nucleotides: TGCAGCGTTGAAAGGACTAGCGGGAGTATCGGGGAGCTGTTTTTT. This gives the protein CSVERTSGSIGELFF.

CDR3 sequence: CASSPGTLAGYGYTF. CDR3 in DNA: TGTGCCAGCAGCCCCGGGACATTGGCTGGCTATGGCTACACCTTC. V is TRBV5-8 and J is TRBJ1-2, with D possibly matching TRBD1 (6 bases). Between the trimmed V and J ends, which lost 4 bases and 4 bases, there was a span of 17 bases. The CDR3 consists of 15 residues. Germline V gene data show CDR1 as SGHTS and CDR2 as YDEGEE.

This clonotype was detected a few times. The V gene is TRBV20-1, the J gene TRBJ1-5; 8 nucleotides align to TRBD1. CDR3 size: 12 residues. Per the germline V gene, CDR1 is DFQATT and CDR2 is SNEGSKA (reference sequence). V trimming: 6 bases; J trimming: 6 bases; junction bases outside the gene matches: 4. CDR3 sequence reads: CSARTGSQPQHF. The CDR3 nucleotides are TGCAGTGCGAGGACAGGGAGTCAGCCCCAGCATTTT.

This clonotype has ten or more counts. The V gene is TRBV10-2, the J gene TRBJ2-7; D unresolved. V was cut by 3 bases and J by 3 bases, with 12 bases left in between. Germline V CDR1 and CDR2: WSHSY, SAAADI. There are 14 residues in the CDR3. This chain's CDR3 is CASSENGAFYEQYF. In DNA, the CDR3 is TGCGCCAGCAGTGAAAACGGAGCCTTCTACGAGCAGTACTTC.

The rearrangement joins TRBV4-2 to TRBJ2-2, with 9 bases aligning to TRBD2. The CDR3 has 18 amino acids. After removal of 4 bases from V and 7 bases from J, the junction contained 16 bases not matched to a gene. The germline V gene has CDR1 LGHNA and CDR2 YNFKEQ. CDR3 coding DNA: TGTGCCAGCAGCCTCTTCCTGAGGGGCGGGAGGGCCATCGGGGAGCTGTTTTTT. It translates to CASSLFLRGGRAIGELFF.

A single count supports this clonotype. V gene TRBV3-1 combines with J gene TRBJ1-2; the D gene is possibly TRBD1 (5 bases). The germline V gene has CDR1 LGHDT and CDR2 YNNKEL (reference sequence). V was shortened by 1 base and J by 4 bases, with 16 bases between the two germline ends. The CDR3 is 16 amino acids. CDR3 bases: TGTGCCAGCAGCCAAGCCCGGGCAGGGTTCGGCTATGGCTACACCTTC. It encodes CASSQARAGFGYGYTF. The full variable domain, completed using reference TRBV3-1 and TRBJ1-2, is DTAVSQTPKYLVTQMGNDKSIKCEQNLGHDTMYWYKQDSKKFLKIMFSYNNKELIINETVPNRFSPKSPDKAHLNLHINSLELGDSAVYFCASSQARAGFGYGYTFGSGTRLTVV.

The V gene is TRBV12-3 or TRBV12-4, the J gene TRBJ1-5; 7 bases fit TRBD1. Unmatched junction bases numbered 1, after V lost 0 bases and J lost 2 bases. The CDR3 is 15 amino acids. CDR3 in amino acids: CASSLATGGNQPQHF. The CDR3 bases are TGTGCCAGCAGTTTAGCCACAGGGGGCAATCAGCCCCAGCATTTT.

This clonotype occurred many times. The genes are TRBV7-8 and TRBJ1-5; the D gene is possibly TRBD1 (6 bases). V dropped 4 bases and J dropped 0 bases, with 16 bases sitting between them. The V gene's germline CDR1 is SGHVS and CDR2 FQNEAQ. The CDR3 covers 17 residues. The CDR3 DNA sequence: TGTGCCAGCAGCTCCGGCTCCCAGGGGAATAGCAATCAGCCCCAGCATTTT. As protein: CASSSGSQGNSNQPQHF.

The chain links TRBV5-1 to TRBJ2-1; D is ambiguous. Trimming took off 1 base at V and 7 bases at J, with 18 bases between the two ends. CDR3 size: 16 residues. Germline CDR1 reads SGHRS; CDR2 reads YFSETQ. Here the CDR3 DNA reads TGCGCCAGCAGCTTGAGAAGGTCGGCCTTTGGGAATGAGCAGTTCTTC. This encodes CASSLRRSAFGNEQFF.

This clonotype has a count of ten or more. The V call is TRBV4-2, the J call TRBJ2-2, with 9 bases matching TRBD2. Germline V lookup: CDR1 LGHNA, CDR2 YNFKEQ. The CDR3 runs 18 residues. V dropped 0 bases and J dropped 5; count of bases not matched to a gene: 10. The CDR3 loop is CASSQEWSSGSFTGELFF. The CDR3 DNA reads TGTGCCAGCAGCCAAGAATGGAGTAGCGGGAGTTTTACCGGGGAGCTGTTTTTT.

The CDR3 DNA follows: TGTGCCAGCAGCGGCAAGGGACTAGCGGGGTCCCGTGGCAATGAGCAGTTCTTC. It encodes CASSGKGLAGSRGNEQFF. The chain uses TRBV6-1 and TRBJ2-1; TRBD2 matches 13 bases. Germline values: CDR1 MNHNS, CDR2 SASEGT. CDR3 length: 18 residues. V shed 6 bases, J shed 6 bases, and the junction held 14 bases outside the gene matches.

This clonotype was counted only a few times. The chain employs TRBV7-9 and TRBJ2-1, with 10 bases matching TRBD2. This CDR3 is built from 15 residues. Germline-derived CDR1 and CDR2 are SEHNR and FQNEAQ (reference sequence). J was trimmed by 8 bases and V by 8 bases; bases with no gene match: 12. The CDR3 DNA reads TGTGCCAGCGAAGCGGGAGGGTCACCGGTCGATGAGCAGTTCTTC. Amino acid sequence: CASEAGGSPVDEQFF.

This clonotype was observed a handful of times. The CDR3: CASSDLQGDYGYTF. Here the CDR3 DNA reads TGTGCCAGCAGTGATTTACAGGGGGACTATGGCTACACCTTC. This chain joins TRBV2 and TRBJ1-2, with 8 bases matching TRBD1. The CDR3 loop spans 14 amino acids. With V trimmed by 3 bases and J by 3 bases, 3 bases remained unmatched. Germline lookup yields CDR1 SNHLY and CDR2 FYNNEI.

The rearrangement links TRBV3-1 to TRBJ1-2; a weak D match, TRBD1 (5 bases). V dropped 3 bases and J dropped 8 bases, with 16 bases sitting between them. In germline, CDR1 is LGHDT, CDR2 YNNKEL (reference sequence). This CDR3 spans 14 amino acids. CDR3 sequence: CASSHSWRGAGYTF. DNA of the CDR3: TGTGCCAGCAGCCATAGCTGGAGGGGCGCGGGCTACACCTTC.

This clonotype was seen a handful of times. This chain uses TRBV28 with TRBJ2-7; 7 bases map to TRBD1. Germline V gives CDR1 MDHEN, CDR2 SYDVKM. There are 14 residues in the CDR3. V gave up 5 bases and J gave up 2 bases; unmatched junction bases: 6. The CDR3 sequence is CASSRDSPTYEQYF. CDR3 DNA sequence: TGTGCCAGCAGTAGGGACAGCCCCACCTACGAGCAGTACTTC. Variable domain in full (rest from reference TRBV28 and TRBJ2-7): DVKVTQSSRYLVKRTGEKVFLECVQDMDHENMFWYRQDPGLGLRLIYFSYDVKMKEKGDIPEGYSVSREKKERFSLILESASTNQTSMYLCASSRDSPTYEQYFGPGTRLTVT.

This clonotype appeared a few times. The CDR3 spells CASSLGLAESQETQYF. In DNA form, the CDR3 reads TGTGCCAGCAGCTTAGGACTAGCGGAGAGCCAAGAGACCCAGTACTTC. The chain has TRBV7-9 and TRBJ2-5; 9 bases match TRBD2. V lost 1 base and J lost 1; bases outside the gene matches: 4. This CDR3 is built from 16 residues. Germline lookup yields CDR1 SEHNR and CDR2 FQNEAQ (reference sequence).